The 18 T cell receptor beta chains below all came from one sample that was sequenced in a study of control samples from healthy donors and cancer patients. TCRdb keeps only in-frame clones here, not all; method: immunoSEQ multiplex PCR. The sample lists fewer than 200,000 clones, 85% to 95% seen once, with more than 1.2% in the top ten. Sequencing used blood. These TCRs come from a man aged 18 to 35 in good health.

The chain couples TRBV9 to TRBJ2-7; the D gene is possibly TRBD1 (5 bases). V lost 2 bases and J lost 2, with 11 bases in between. This CDR3 is built from 14 residues. Germline V gene data show CDR1 as SGDLS and CDR2 as YYNGEE. CDR3 in amino acids: CASSVDSGPYEQYF. CDR3 sequence (DNA): TGTGCCAGCAGCGTCGACAGTGGCCCCTACGAGCAGTACTTC.

The V gene is TRBV24-1, the J gene TRBJ2-5; 12 nucleotides line up with TRBD1. V dropped 11 bases and J dropped 2; count of bases not matched to a gene: 5. Germline V gene lookup returns CDR1 KGHDR and CDR2 SFDVKD. The CDR3 sequence is 14 residues long. The CDR3 sequence: CAIRDRGLQETQYF. The CDR3 DNA sequence: TGTGCCATCCGGGACAGGGGGCTTCAAGAGACCCAGTACTTC.

V usage is TRBV27 and J usage is TRBJ1-2; D not resolved. Germline V gene lookup returns CDR1 MNHEY and CDR2 SMNVEV (reference sequence). V was cut by 3 bases and J by 7 bases, with 12 bases left in between. This CDR3 contains 13 residues. CDR3: CASSLHEGIGYTF. The CDR3 nucleotides are TGTGCCAGCAGTTTGCACGAGGGAATTGGCTACACCTTC.

The chain links TRBV11-3 to TRBJ1-5, with D hard to call. V gave up 3 bases and J gave up 6 bases, with 12 bases separating them. Germline values: CDR1 SGHNT, CDR2 YENEEA. This CDR3 has 14 amino acids. For the CDR3, the DNA is TGTGCCAGCAGCTTCGACATGTCCGCTCAGCCCCAGCATTTT. Translated, it gives CASSFDMSAQPQHF.

This chain joins TRBV24-1 and TRBJ1-2, with D possibly TRBD1 on 5 matching bases. The V gene lost 4 bases and the J gene lost 2 bases, with 10 bases spanning the gap. CDR3 size: 14 residues. CDR1 is KGHDR and CDR2 is SFDVKD in the germline V gene. Written as DNA, the CDR3 is TGTGCCACCAGTGACTTGACAGTAAACTATGGCTACACCTTC. Its protein product is CATSDLTVNYGYTF.

The chain couples TRBV15 to TRBJ1-1; tentatively, D is TRBD1 (5 bases). V was shortened by 2 bases and J by 1 base, with 11 bases between the two germline ends. Per germline, CDR1 LNHNV and CDR2 YYDKDF (reference sequence). The CDR3 loop spans 15 amino acids. CDR3 nucleotide sequence: TGTGCCACCAGCAGACCCGGAAGGGGGAACACTGAAGCTTTCTTT. Translating it yields CATSRPGRGNTEAFF.

This chain joins TRBV15 and TRBJ1-1, with D possibly matching TRBD1 (5 bases). The germline gives CDR1 LNHNV, CDR2 YYDKDF (reference sequence). The CDR3 is made up of 15 amino acids. V dropped 0 bases and J dropped 8 bases, with 16 bases sitting between them. The CDR3 DNA reads TGTGCCACCAGCAGAGATCGAAGAGGGGCCGAAGAAGCTTTCTTT. It codes for CATSRDRRGAEEAFF.

The chain carries TRBV10-3 and TRBJ1-5, with D unclear. V was trimmed by 0 bases and J by 0 bases, leaving 12 bases between them. Germline values: CDR1 ENHRY, CDR2 SYGVKD. This CDR3 is built from 17 residues. DNA of the CDR3: TGTGCCATCAGTGAGTCGGGATGGGGTAATAGCAATCAGCCCCAGCATTTT. Protein: CAISESGWGNSNQPQHF.

The gene calls are TRBV10-3 and TRBJ2-1; a weak D match, TRBD1 (6 bases). This CDR3 is 15 amino acids long. Deletions cut 2 bases from V and 0 bases from J, with 8 bases between. Germline lookup yields CDR1 ENHRY and CDR2 SYGVKD. The CDR3 protein is CAISETGSSYNEQFF. The CDR3 bases are TGTGCCATCAGTGAGACAGGGAGCTCCTACAATGAGCAGTTCTTC.

The genes are TRBV5-4 and TRBJ2-7, with TRBD1 matching 8 bases. The CDR3 covers 14 residues. Looked up from germline, CDR1 is SGHNT and CDR2 is YYREEE (reference sequence). With 0 bases clipped from V and 6 bases from J, the junction kept 5 bases outside the gene matches. CDR3 protein: CASSLGQGMSEQYF. The CDR3, as DNA: TGTGCCAGCAGCTTGGGACAGGGGATGAGCGAGCAGTACTTC.

This chain uses TRBV5-5 with TRBJ2-7, with 7 bases that match TRBD1. Germline trimming cut 2 bases from V and 3 bases from J; bases unmatched to any gene: 8. The V gene's germline CDR1 is SGHKS and CDR2 YYEKEE (reference sequence). This CDR3 is 15 amino acids long. This chain's CDR3 is CASSFLTGVDYEQYF. In DNA form, the CDR3 reads TGTGCCAGCAGCTTTCTCACAGGGGTTGACTACGAGCAGTACTTC.

The chain has TRBV5-4 and TRBJ2-7, with a weak D call TRBD1 (6 bases). The ends were cut back, 3 bases at V and 4 bases at J, with 17 bases in the middle. The CDR3 has 15 residues. The germline CDR1 and CDR2 sequences are SGHNT and YYREEE (reference sequence). DNA of the CDR3: TGTGCCAGCAGCTCGGACGGACAGCCCCGATACGAGCAGTACTTC. Translating it yields CASSSDGQPRYEQYF.

This chain joins TRBV28 and TRBJ1-2; TRBD1 matches at 8 bases. CDR3 size: 15 residues. V was pared by 5 bases and J by 3 bases, with 8 bases of the junction left unmatched. Germline V gene lookup returns CDR1 MDHEN and CDR2 SYDVKM. In DNA, the CDR3 is TGTGCCAGCAGTGCTAGCAGGGGGCGCGACTATGGCTACACCTTC. Protein: CASSASRGRDYGYTF.

This chain links TRBV6-5 with TRBJ1-2; TRBD1 matches at 8 bases. Germline lookup yields CDR1 MNHEY and CDR2 SVGAGI. J gave up 4 bases and V 6 bases, and 4 bases lay outside the gene matches. CDR3 length: 13 residues. The CDR3 nucleotides read TGTGCCAGCAGACGGACAGGGCCCTATGGCTACACCTTC. This gives the protein CASRRTGPYGYTF.

The rearrangement links TRBV20-1 to TRBJ1-3; D ambiguous. The CDR3 length is 13 residues. Germline-derived CDR1 and CDR2 are DFQATT and SNEGSKA (reference sequence). Trimming shortened V by 3 bases and J by 4 bases, and 10 bases separated the two germline ends. The CDR3 sequence: CSASSGSGNTIYF. CDR3 DNA: TGCAGTGCTAGTTCGGGATCCGGAAACACCATATATTTT.

The genes are TRBV18 and TRBJ2-7, with 7 bases lining up with TRBD1. The CDR3 totals 13 residues. In germline, CDR1 is KGHSH, CDR2 LQKENI. Unmatched junction bases numbered 2, after V lost 4 bases and J lost 2 bases. Here the CDR3 reads CASSQGAAYEQYF. The CDR3 DNA reads TGTGCCAGCTCACAGGGGGCGGCCTACGAGCAGTACTTC.

The rearrangement uses TRBV7-2 and TRBJ2-3; D uncertain. V was clipped by 3 bases and J by 2 bases, with 12 bases between them. The length of the CDR3 is 15 residues. Germline values: CDR1 SGHTA, CDR2 FQGNSA. The CDR3 DNA reads TGTGCCAGCAGCTTCCTACTTATCCCCACAGATACGCAGTATTTT. Translated, it gives CASSFLLIPTDTQYF.

J is TRBJ2-3 and V is TRBV21-1; the table's D call, TRBD2, was not checked against the DNA. TRBV21-1 is a documented pseudogene. The CDR3 is 18 residues long. The chain's CDR3 is CASSNGKKLAGIGDTQYF. The CDR3 nucleotides are TGTGCCAGCAGCAATGGGAAAAAACTAGCGGGGATAGGAGATACGCAGTATTTT.